This T cell receptor (beta chain) was obtained from a study of Graves' ophthalmopathy and Graves' hyperthyroidism. Across the whole study: Samples of peripheral blood were obtained at initial diagnosis, prior to treatment of any kind. Study results and limitations: A roughly 81% specificity and about 90% sensitivity were achieved by a 13-signature model that separated ophthalmopathy from stable hyperthyroidism.

Newly diagnosed hyperthyroidism donors, aged 18 to 65, duration under 2 months. Exclusion criteria comprised other autoimmune diseases, uncontrolled infections, pregnancy or lactation in patients. In the case of this clonotype: Its antigen is unknown.

RNA transcripts yielded amplified TCR beta CDR3 regions. First-round RT-PCR used HTBI primers; second-round multiplex PCR followed. MiXCR was run by TCRdb on the multiplex PCR reads, yielding one entry per CDR3 protein. This table holds a few hundred thousand distinct CDR3 sequences, 21% found once. The V end was cut by 7 bases, the J end by 5 bases, with 11 bases between. CDR1 LNHDA and CDR2 SQIVND come from the germline V gene (reference sequence). The CDR3 is 13 residues long. Sequencing was done on a sample of peripheral blood. This TCR derives from a woman younger than 35 with stable Graves' hyperthyroidism. The gene calls are TRBV19 and TRBJ2-2, with D possibly matching TRBD2 (5 bases). The CDR3 is CASKMTGTGELFF. The CDR3 DNA sequence: TGTGCCAGTAAGATGACGGGAACCGGGGAGCTGTTTTTT. Combining the CDR3 with reference TRBV19 and TRBJ2-2 gives the whole variable domain DGGITQSPKYLFRKEGQNVTLSCEQNLNHDAMYWYRQDPGQGLRLIYYSQIVNDFQKGDIAEGYSVSREKKESFPLTVTSAQKNPTAFYLCASKMTGTGELFFGEGSRLTVL.